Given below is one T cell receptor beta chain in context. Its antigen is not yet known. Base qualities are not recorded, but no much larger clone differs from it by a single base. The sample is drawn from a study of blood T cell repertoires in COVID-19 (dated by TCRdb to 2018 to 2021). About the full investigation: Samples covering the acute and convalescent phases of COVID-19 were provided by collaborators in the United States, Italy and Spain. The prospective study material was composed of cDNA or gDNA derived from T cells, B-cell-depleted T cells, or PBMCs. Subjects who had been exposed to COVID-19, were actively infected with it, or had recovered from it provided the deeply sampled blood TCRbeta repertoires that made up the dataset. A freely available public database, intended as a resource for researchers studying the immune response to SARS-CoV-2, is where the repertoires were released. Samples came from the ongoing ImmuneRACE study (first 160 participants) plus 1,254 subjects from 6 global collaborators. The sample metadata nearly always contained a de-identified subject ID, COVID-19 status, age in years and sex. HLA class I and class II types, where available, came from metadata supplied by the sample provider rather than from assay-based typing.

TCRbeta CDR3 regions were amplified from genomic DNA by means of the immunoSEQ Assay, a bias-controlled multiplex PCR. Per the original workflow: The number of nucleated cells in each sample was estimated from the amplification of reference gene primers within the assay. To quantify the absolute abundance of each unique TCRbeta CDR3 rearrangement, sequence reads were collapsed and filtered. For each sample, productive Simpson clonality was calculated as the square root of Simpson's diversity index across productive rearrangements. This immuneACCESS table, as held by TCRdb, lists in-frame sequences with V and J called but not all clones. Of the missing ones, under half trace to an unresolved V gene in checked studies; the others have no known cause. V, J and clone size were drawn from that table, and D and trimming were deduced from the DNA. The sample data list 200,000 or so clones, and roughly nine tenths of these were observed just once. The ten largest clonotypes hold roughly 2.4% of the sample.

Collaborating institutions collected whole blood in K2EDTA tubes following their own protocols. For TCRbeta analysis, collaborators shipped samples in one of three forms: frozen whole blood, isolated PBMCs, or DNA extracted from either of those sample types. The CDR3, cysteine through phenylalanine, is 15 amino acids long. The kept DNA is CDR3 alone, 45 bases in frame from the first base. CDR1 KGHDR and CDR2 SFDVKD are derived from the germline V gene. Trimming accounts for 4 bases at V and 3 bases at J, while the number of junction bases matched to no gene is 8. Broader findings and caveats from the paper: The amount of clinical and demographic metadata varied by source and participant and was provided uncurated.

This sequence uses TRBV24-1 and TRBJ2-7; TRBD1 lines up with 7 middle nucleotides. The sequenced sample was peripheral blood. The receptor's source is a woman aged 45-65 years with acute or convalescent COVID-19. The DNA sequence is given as TGTGCCACCAGTGACCCCTCGACAGGGAGCTACGAGCAGTACTTC. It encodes CATSDPSTGSYEQYF.